This T cell receptor (beta chain) was retrieved from a study of vaccination and CD4 T cells after COVID-19. This CDR3 is 12 amino acids long. Germline assignment: CDR1 MNHEY and CDR2 SVGAGI. Trimming removed 3 bases at V and 4 bases at J, with 6 bases between. Indicated treatment: roughly 11-day PBMC culture with coronavirus spike peptide pools or control peptides (ViraFEST assay). ViraFEST stimulated the growth of antigen-specific T cells using peptide pools and subsequently profiled their TCRs by sequencing. Per-well cultures of under 2.5 million PBMCs received around 10 IU/ml IL-2 and about 10 ug/ml peptide pools. The Oncomine TCR Beta short-read assay was what sequenced the DNA obtained from cultured CD4+ T cells. Genomic DNA was drawn out of CD4+ T cells grown in culture. TCRdb independently ran MiXCR on the PCR reads; one entry per CDR3 protein. The sample carries fewer than 15,000 distinct CDR3 sequences, over 60% recorded once.

With regard to this clonotype: The target antigen is unknown.

This TCR was sampled from a human donor who had recovered from COVID-19. This chain connects TRBV6-5 to TRBJ2-5; D is unresolved. The sequencing sample was made of CD4+ T cells from blood, cultured in vitro. CDR3 bases: TGTGCCAGCAGTTATCCCCGAGAGACCCAGTACTTC. This codes for CASSYPRETQYF.